This TCR beta chain is from a study of cytomegalovirus exposure and HLA in healthy donors. This PCR relied on a set of 60 Vbeta primers and 13 Jbeta primers. The assay was immunoSEQ multiplex PCR, and TCRdb's table has in-frame clones only and misses some. The table lists over 130,000 clones, over 60% of them singletons, with 1.5% to 2% in the top ten. The V gene's germline CDR1 is SGHAT and CDR2 FQNNGV. The CDR3 is made up of 17 amino acids. Trimming took 5 bases from V and 7 from J, leaving 24 bases between them. Study-wide results and caveats: Later on, a genetic analysis was performed. It linked a missense variant in DCLRE1C with V- and J-gene trimming of TCR beta. The study had only CMV serostatus as immune exposure information. An analysis done earlier found most TCR beta V segments productive about 87% or about 30% of the time.

Concerning this clone itself: What it binds is unknown.

This chain links TRBV11-2 with TRBJ2-1; D perhaps matches TRBD1 (6 bases). Specimen: PBMCs. The clonotype was recovered from a middle-aged man in good health and CMV-seronegative. The CDR3 nucleotides read TGTGCCAGCAGCCCCCGCGCAGGGGTATATTCTACGAATGAGCAGTTCTTC. The encoded protein is CASSPRAGVYSTNEQFF.